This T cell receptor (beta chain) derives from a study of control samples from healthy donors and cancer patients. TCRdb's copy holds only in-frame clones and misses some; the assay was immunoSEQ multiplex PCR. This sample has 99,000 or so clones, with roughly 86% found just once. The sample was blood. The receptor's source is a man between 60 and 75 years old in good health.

The CDR3 reads CASSFSYVAQSYEQYF. The CDR3 DNA reads as TGTGCCAGCAGTTTTTCCTATGTCGCCCAAAGCTACGAGCAGTACTTC. The chain joins TRBV28 to TRBJ2-7; unclear D gene. V lost 3 bases to trimming and J lost 3 bases, with 18 bases between them. The CDR3 extends over 16 amino acids. Germline values: CDR1 MDHEN, CDR2 SYDVKM. Looking up the rest from reference TRBV28 and TRBJ2-7 gives the full variable domain: DVKVTQSSRYLVKRTGEKVFLECVQDMDHENMFWYRQDPGLGLRLIYFSYDVKMKEKGDIPEGYSVSREKKERFSLILESASTNQTSMYLCASSFSYVAQSYEQYFGPGTRLTVT.